Sequencing of this T cell receptor beta chain was carried out in a study of T cells after yellow fever vaccination. Each CDR3 protein gets one entry after TCRdb re-called the 5' RACE reads with MiXCR. The table lists 200,000 to 300,000 distinct CDR3 sequences, less than 9% of them singletons. This clonotype was seen repeatedly, ten times or more. The CDR3 covers 15 residues. V lost 10 bases and J 3 bases, leaving 18 bases between the germline ends. Sequencing used CD4+ T cells sorted from PBMCs, obtained 15 days after the yellow fever booster vaccination. The V call is TRBV12-3 or TRBV12-4, the J call TRBJ2-2; D ambiguous. This TCR came from a man aged 25 to 40 who received the YFV17D yellow fever vaccine. The CDR3 here is CATPPLGSHTGELFF. CDR3 DNA sequence: TGTGCCACCCCCCCTCTGGGCAGTCACACCGGGGAGCTGTTTTTT.